This T cell receptor beta chain was sequenced during a study of blood T cell repertoires in COVID-19 (dated by TCRdb to 2020 to 2021). Study-level background: Collaborator samples came from the United States, Italy and Spain and covered acute and convalescent phases of COVID-19. The material from the prospective study consisted of cDNA or gDNA derived from T cells, B-cell-depleted T cells, or PBMCs. Subjects who had been exposed to COVID-19, were actively infected with it, or had recovered from it provided the deeply sampled blood TCRbeta repertoires that made up the dataset. The repertoires were released in a freely available public database meant as a resource for research on the immune response to SARS-CoV-2. Samples came from the ongoing ImmuneRACE study (first 160 participants) plus 1,254 subjects from 6 global collaborators. A de-identified subject ID, COVID-19 status, age in years and sex were almost always included in the sample metadata. Where available, HLA class I and class II types were obtained from metadata supplied by the sample provider rather than from assay-based typing. What the authors observed across the whole study: The amount of clinical and demographic metadata varied by source and participant and was provided uncurated.

On this clone: Its antigen is still unknown. The record has no base qualities; no much larger clone is one base away.

The collaborating institutions used their own protocols to collect whole blood in K2EDTA tubes. For TCRbeta analysis, collaborators shipped samples in one of three forms: frozen whole blood, isolated PBMCs, or DNA extracted from either of those sample types. Reading from cysteine to phenylalanine, the CDR3 counts 15 amino acids. The only DNA kept is the CDR3, 45 bases in frame from the first base. CDR1 and CDR2, per the germline V gene, are SGDLS and YYNGEE. The V end gives up 3 bases and the J end 4 bases, leaving 6 bases in the junction not matched to a gene. TCRbeta CDR3 regions were amplified from genomic DNA by means of the immunoSEQ Assay, a bias-controlled multiplex PCR. On the authors' methods: The number of nucleated cells in each sample was estimated from the amplification of reference gene primers within the assay. To quantify the absolute abundance of each unique TCRbeta CDR3 rearrangement, sequence reads were collapsed and filtered. For each sample, productive Simpson clonality was calculated as the square root of Simpson's diversity index over productive rearrangements. TCRdb took over this immuneACCESS table, retaining in-frame rearrangements with V and J assigned. Such tables are incomplete; in checked studies, under half of the missing clones stem from an unresolved V gene, and the remainder is unexplained. The DNA gave D and trimming, while V, J and clone size come from that table. The sample has 150,000 to 200,000 clones on record, 88% of them singletons. The ten largest make up approximately 4.5% of the sample.

This receptor chain uses TRBV9 and TRBJ1-2; TRBD1 matches 10 bases in the middle. Sequenced input: peripheral blood. The clonotype was recovered from a human donor in a cohort sampled during active COVID-19. The nucleotide sequence reads TGTGCCAGCAGCGGAGGACAGGGGGGATTCTATGGCTACACCTTC. Its translation is CASSGGQGGFYGYTF.